Each of the 23 T cell receptor beta chains below was sequenced from the same sample in a study of T cells in Graves' hyperthyroidism and ophthalmopathy. The CDR3 regions of TCR beta were amplified from RNA transcripts. The HTBI primer set served for first-round RT-PCR of the TCR CDR3. A single record per CDR3 protein comes from TCRdb applying MiXCR to the multiplex PCR reads. The table includes approximately 430,000 distinct CDR3 sequences, roughly 14% detected once. The sample consisted of blood. The receptors here all came from a man between 18 and 35 years old with Graves' ophthalmopathy.

CDR3 loop: CATSDLAASSYNEQFF. The DNA of the CDR3 is TGTGCCACCAGTGACTTAGCTGCGAGCTCCTACAATGAGCAGTTCTTC. This sequence joins TRBV24-1 and TRBJ2-1, with D hard to call. The CDR3 is made up of 16 amino acids. CDR1 and CDR2 (germline): KGHDR, SFDVKD. Trimming left V 4 bases short and J 0 bases short, with 12 bases between.

The V gene is TRBV5-1, the J gene TRBJ2-7; 9 positions match TRBD1. J lost 9 bases, V lost 4 bases, and 11 bases had no gene match. The CDR3 totals 14 residues. Germline CDR1 is SGHRS and CDR2 is YFSETQ. For the CDR3, the DNA is TGCGCCAGCAGCAAACAGGGGGCCCAAATGGGGCAGTACTTC. Translated: CASSKQGAQMGQYF.

This clonotype was recorded many times. J is TRBJ2-7 and V is TRBV3-1; 9 positions agree with TRBD1. This CDR3 comprises 17 residues. Germline loops: CDR1 LGHDT, CDR2 YNNKEL (reference sequence). V was pared by 0 bases and J by 3 bases, with 9 bases of the junction left unmatched. CDR3 in amino acids: CASSQEGIGQGIYEQYF. As DNA, the CDR3 is TGTGCCAGCAGCCAAGAGGGAATAGGACAGGGGATCTACGAGCAGTACTTC.

This clonotype was found many times. The chain uses TRBV7-9 and TRBJ1-3; the D gene is possibly TRBD1 (5 bases). Germline V gene data show CDR1 as SEHNR and CDR2 as FQNEAQ (reference sequence). The CDR3 is 15 residues long. The V and J ends lost 5 bases and 0 bases respectively, with 11 bases between them. The CDR3 DNA sequence: TGTGCCAGCAGCGCCCCGACAGACTCTGGAAACACCATATATTTT. It codes for CASSAPTDSGNTIYF.

This clonotype was seen ten or more times. The rearrangement joins TRBV20-1 to TRBJ2-3; 7 bases are a match to TRBD2. This CDR3 spans 14 amino acids. Germline trimming cut 6 bases from V and 5 bases from J; bases unmatched to any gene: 11. CDR1 DFQATT and CDR2 SNEGSKA come from the germline V gene (reference sequence). The CDR3 reads CSAVRTSSQDTQYF. The CDR3 bases are TGCAGTGCGGTGAGGACTAGTTCCCAAGATACGCAGTATTTT.

This clonotype occurred many times. A read error may produce the germline difference seen at one junction end. The chain recombines TRBV7-7 with TRBJ2-1, with 12 bases lining up with TRBD1. Per the germline V gene, CDR1 is SSHAT and CDR2 is FNYEAQ (reference sequence). This CDR3 comprises 15 residues. Written as DNA, the CDR3 is TGTGCTAGCAGCTCCGGGACAGGGGGCGAGAATGAGCAGTTCTTC. Translated, it gives CASSSGTGGENEQFF.

This clonotype was detected many times. The chain recombines TRBV6-5 with TRBJ2-7, with D possibly being TRBD1 (5 bases). The length of the CDR3 is 16 residues. Germline loops: CDR1 MNHEY, CDR2 SVGAGI. Between the trimmed V and J ends, which lost 0 bases and 1 base, there was a span of 13 bases. The CDR3 region is CASSYSLQGMSYEQYF. The DNA of the CDR3 is TGTGCCAGCAGTTACTCGTTGCAGGGAATGTCCTACGAGCAGTACTTC.

Regarding this clonotype: A read error may be the cause here, since a much bigger clone is one base away. J is TRBJ1-2 and V is TRBV5-1, with D possibly TRBD1 on 5 matching bases. Germline V lookup: CDR1 SGHRS, CDR2 YFSETQ. The CDR3 is 13 residues long. The CDR3 spells CASSFRESYGYIF. Here the CDR3 DNA reads TGCGCCAGCAGCTTCAGGGAAAGCTATGGCTACATCTTC.

This clonotype was recorded many times. The V gene is TRBV6-1, the J gene TRBJ1-2; D might be TRBD1 (5 bases). The CDR3 sequence is 13 residues long. V was pared by 5 bases and J by 3 bases, with 10 bases between. Germline V CDR1 and CDR2: MNHNS, SASEGT. CDR3: CASSIGRDYGYTF. CDR3 nucleotide sequence: TGTGCCAGCAGTATCGGCAGGGACTATGGCTACACCTTC.

This clonotype was seen only a few times. The chain is built from TRBV29-1 and TRBJ2-3, with 8 bases identical to TRBD2. J was trimmed by 2 bases and V by 4 bases; bases with no gene match: 5. Germline lookup yields CDR1 SQVTM and CDR2 ANQGSEA. The CDR3 loop spans 14 amino acids. The DNA for the CDR3 is TGCAGCGTTGGGAGCGGGAGACCCACAGATACGCAGTATTTT. Residues: CSVGSGRPTDTQYF.

This clonotype was observed at least ten times. CDR3: CASSESWANTYNSPLHF. As DNA, the CDR3 is TGTGCCAGCAGTGAATCTTGGGCCAACACCTATAATTCACCCCTCCACTTT. This chain joins TRBV6-1 and TRBJ1-6; D uncertain. V lost 2 bases, J lost 2 bases, and 13 bases lay in between. This CDR3 has 17 residues. Germline V gene data show CDR1 as MNHNS and CDR2 as SASEGT.

This clonotype was seen just once. This may stem from a read error, because a much larger clone lies one nucleotide away. The V call is TRBV24-1, the J call TRBJ2-5; 10 bases are a match to TRBD1. Germline assignment: CDR1 KGHDR and CDR2 SFDVKD. CDR3 length: 16 amino acids. The CDR3 DNA sequence: TGTGCCACTTCCTGGGGACAGGGGTTTTCTCAAGAGGCCCAGTACTTC. Translating it yields CATSWGQGFSQEAQYF.

The rearrangement uses TRBV12-3 or TRBV12-4 and TRBJ1-1; D is unclear. Trimming took 5 bases from V and 4 from J, leaving 11 bases between them. This CDR3 comprises 13 residues. The CDR3, as DNA: TGTGCCAGCAGTGGAACGGGCAGCACTGAAGCTTTCTTT. It encodes CASSGTGSTEAFF.

This sequence joins TRBV6-1 and TRBJ1-3, with TRBD1 matching over 9 bases. Germline V lookup: CDR1 MNHNS, CDR2 SASEGT. J gave up 4 bases and V 5 bases, and 6 bases lay outside the gene matches. The CDR3 runs 15 residues. The CDR3 nucleotides read TGTGCCAGCAGTCTACAGGGGGCGAAAGGAAACACCATATATTTT. This encodes CASSLQGAKGNTIYF.

The chain links TRBV12-3 or TRBV12-4 to TRBJ2-7; 8 bases are shared with TRBD1. The CDR3 covers 14 residues. V dropped 5 bases and J dropped 7; count of bases not matched to a gene: 10. This CDR3 is CASSPTGEGWEQYF. CDR3 coding DNA: TGTGCCAGCAGTCCGACAGGGGAAGGGTGGGAGCAGTACTTC.

In its sample, this clonotype was seen a few times. The chain has TRBV4-1 and TRBJ1-6; D not certain. Trimming removed 3 bases at V and 9 bases at J, with 18 bases between. Germline V gene data show CDR1 as MGHRA and CDR2 as YSYEKL. The CDR3 is 16 amino acids. CDR3 sequence: CASSQVPASRFSPLHF. CDR3 DNA sequence: TGCGCCAGCAGCCAGGTTCCGGCCTCGAGGTTTTCACCCCTCCACTTT.

The gene calls are TRBV15 and TRBJ2-5; a weak D match, TRBD2 (6 bases). Germline V CDR1 and CDR2: LNHNV, YYDKDF (reference sequence). The CDR3 length is 16 residues. V lost 4 bases and J 4 bases, leaving 19 bases between the germline ends. This chain's CDR3 is CATSTVGTPQGETQYF. The CDR3 DNA is TGTGCCACCAGCACCGTCGGGACTCCTCAGGGAGAGACCCAGTACTTC.

This clonotype was counted many times. This chain connects TRBV24-1 to TRBJ1-5; 9 bases line up with TRBD1. Trimming removed 3 bases from V and 6 bases from J; junction bases left unmatched: 8. The CDR3 spans 16 residues. Germline assignment: CDR1 KGHDR and CDR2 SFDVKD. The CDR3 nucleotides are TGTGCCACCAGTGATGAAGGACAGGGGCTTGGTCAGCCCCAGCATTTT. Amino acids: CATSDEGQGLGQPQHF.

V usage is TRBV9 and J usage is TRBJ2-1; the match to TRBD2 covers 10 bases. CDR1 SGDLS and CDR2 YYNGEE come from the germline V gene. Trimming took 0 bases from V and 0 from J; bases not matched to a gene: 3. The CDR3 is made up of 17 amino acids. The CDR3 DNA follows: TGTGCCAGCAGCGTAGAACTAGCGGGGAGCTCCTACAATGAGCAGTTCTTC. This translates into CASSVELAGSSYNEQFF.

This clonotype showed up many times. The chain recombines TRBV3-1 with TRBJ2-3; D is undetermined. This CDR3 spans 12 amino acids. Trimming shortened V by 0 bases and J by 4 bases, and 2 bases separated the two germline ends. Looked up from germline, CDR1 is LGHDT and CDR2 is YNNKEL (reference sequence). The CDR3 region has the DNA TGTGCCAGCAGCCAAGATTCAGATACGCAGTATTTT. It encodes CASSQDSDTQYF.

This clonotype has a count of ten or more. The chain is built from TRBV5-1 and TRBJ2-1; D call uncertain. This CDR3 is built from 13 residues. The V gene's germline CDR1 is SGHRS and CDR2 YFSETQ. The V and J ends lost 4 bases and 8 bases respectively, with 13 bases between them. This CDR3 reads CASSLGSDDEQFF. The CDR3 coding sequence is TGCGCCAGCAGCCTGGGGTCCGACGATGAGCAGTTCTTC.

This clonotype appeared a few times. The genes are TRBV7-3 and TRBJ2-2; 12 nucleotides line up with TRBD2. V was pared by 5 bases and J by 6 bases, with 10 bases of the junction left unmatched. The germline V gene has CDR1 SGHTA and CDR2 FQGTGA. The length of the CDR3 is 17 residues. CDR3 protein: CASSLRTSGRTAGELFF. CDR3 bases: TGTGCCAGCAGCCTCAGAACTAGCGGGAGGACCGCCGGGGAGCTGTTTTTT.

The V and J genes are TRBV11-3 and TRBJ2-3, with 9 bases identical to TRBD2. The CDR3 loop spans 16 amino acids. Germline loops: CDR1 SGHNT, CDR2 YENEEA. V trimming: 0 bases; J trimming: 4 bases; junction bases outside the gene matches: 5. The CDR3 here is CASSLEAAGGSDTQYF. Written as DNA, the CDR3 is TGTGCCAGCAGCTTAGAAGCAGCGGGGGGTTCAGATACGCAGTATTTT.